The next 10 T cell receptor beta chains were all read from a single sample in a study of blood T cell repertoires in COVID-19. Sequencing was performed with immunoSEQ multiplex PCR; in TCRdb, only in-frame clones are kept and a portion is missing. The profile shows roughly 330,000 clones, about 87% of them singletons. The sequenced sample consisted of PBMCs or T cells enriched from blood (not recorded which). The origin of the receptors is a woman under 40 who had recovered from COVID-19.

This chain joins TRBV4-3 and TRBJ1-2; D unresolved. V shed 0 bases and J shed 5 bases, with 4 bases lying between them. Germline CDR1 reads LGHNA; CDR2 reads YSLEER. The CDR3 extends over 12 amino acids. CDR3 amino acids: CASSQDLYGYTF. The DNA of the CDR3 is TGCGCCAGCAGCCAAGATCTGTATGGCTACACCTTC.

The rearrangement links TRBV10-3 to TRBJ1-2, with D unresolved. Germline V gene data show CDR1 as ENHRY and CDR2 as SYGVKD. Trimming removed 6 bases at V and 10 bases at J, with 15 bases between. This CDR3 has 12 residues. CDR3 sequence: CAISRATESYTF. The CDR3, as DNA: TGTGCCATCAGCAGAGCTACAGAGTCCTACACCTTC.

The CDR3 DNA reads as TGCGCCAGCAGCTGGGAGAGTGGTAATTCACCCCTCCACTTT. It translates to CASSWESGNSPLHF. V is TRBV5-1 and J is TRBJ1-6; no definite D call. The V end was cut by 3 bases, the J end by 6 bases, with 10 bases between. Per germline, CDR1 SGHRS and CDR2 YFSETQ. CDR3 length equals 14 residues.

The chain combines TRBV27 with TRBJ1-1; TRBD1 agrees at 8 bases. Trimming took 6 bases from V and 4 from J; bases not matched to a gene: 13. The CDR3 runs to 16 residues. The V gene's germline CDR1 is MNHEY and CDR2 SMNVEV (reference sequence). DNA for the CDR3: TGTGCCAGCAGCATAATGCAACTGACAGGGGTCACTGAAGCTTTCTTT. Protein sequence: CASSIMQLTGVTEAFF.

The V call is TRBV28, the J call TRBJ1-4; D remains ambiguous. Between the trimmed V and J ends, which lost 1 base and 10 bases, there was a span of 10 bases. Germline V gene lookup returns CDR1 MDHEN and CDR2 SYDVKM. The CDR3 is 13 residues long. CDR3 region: CASSLYQAGKLFF. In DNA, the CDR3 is TGTGCCAGCAGTTTATACCAGGCCGGAAAACTGTTTTTT. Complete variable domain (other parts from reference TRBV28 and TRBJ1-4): DVKVTQSSRYLVKRTGEKVFLECVQDMDHENMFWYRQDPGLGLRLIYFSYDVKMKEKGDIPEGYSVSREKKERFSLILESASTNQTSMYLCASSLYQAGKLFFGSGTQLSVL.

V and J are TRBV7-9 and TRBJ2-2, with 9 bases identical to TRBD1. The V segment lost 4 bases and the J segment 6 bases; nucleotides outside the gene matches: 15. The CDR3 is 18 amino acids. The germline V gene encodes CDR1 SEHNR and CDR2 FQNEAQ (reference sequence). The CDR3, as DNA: TGTGCCAGCAGCTCAAACAGGGGGACAGGGTCATGGCCCGGGGAGCTGTTTTTT. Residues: CASSSNRGTGSWPGELFF.

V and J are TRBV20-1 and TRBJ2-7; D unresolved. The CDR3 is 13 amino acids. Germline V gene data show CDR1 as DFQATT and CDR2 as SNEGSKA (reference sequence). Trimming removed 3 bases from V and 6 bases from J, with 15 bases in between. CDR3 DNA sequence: TGCAGTGCTAGTGGTACTCTTTTAGCCGAGCAGTACTTC. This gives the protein CSASGTLLAEQYF.

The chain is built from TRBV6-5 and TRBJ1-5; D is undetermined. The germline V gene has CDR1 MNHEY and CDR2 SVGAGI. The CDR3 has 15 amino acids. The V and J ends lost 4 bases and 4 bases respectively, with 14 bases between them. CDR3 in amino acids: CASSSYAWENQPQHF. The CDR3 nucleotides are TGTGCCAGCAGTTCCTATGCCTGGGAGAATCAGCCCCAGCATTTT.

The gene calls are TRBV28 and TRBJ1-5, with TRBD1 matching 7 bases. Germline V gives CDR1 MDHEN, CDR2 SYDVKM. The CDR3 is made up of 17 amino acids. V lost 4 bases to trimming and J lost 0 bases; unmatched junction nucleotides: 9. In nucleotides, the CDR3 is TGTGCCAGCAGTTCACCACTCGGACAGGCTAGCAATCAGCCCCAGCATTTT. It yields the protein CASSSPLGQASNQPQHF.

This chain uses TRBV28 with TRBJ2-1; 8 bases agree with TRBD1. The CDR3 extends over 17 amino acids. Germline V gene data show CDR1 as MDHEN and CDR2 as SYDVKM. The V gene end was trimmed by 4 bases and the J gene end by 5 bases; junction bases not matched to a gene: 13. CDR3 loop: CASSSQGAMGLDNEQFF. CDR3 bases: TGTGCCAGCAGTTCTCAGGGGGCTATGGGGTTGGACAATGAGCAGTTCTTC.